This T cell receptor beta chain was sequenced in a study of CD8+ T cells in alopecia areata. Background on the study: The authors scored treated patients' severity by affected scalp percentage.

The CDR3 runs to 13 residues. Trimming removed 4 bases from V and 4 bases from J, with 12 bases in between. Germline V CDR1 and CDR2: GTSNPN, SVGIG (reference sequence). The treatment: oral pan-JAK inhibitor, 5-10 mg twice daily. As regards this clone: What it recognizes is unknown.

Whole-study findings and limits: Compared with normal scalp, lesional scalp had higher clonality and more expanded CD8+ clones.

RNA extraction and reverse transcription yielded cDNA as sequencing template. This table comes from immunoSEQ multiplex PCR, and its TCRdb copy is limited to in-frame clones, with some not included. This sample has about 200,000 clones, with about three fifths found just once. J is TRBJ2-3 and V is TRBV30, with a tentative D call TRBD2 (6 bases). This sequence was found in a human donor with alopecia areata. Sequencing was performed on CD4+ T cells sorted from blood, taken at week 24, from a patient treated with tofacitinib. The CDR3 protein is CAWNTGVPDTQYF. The DNA for the CDR3 is TGTGCCTGGAATACGGGAGTCCCAGATACGCAGTATTTT.